Sequencing of this TCR beta chain was carried out in a study of blood T cell repertoires in COVID-19. At the level of the study: The study drew acute and convalescent COVID-19 samples from the United States, Italy and Spain.

There are 12 residues in the CDR3. Trimming at V came to 3 bases and at J to 6 bases, leaving 3 bases not matched to a gene. Looked up from germline, CDR1 is GTSNPN and CDR2 is SVGIG (reference sequence). Original analysis: Reference gene primer amplification in the assay estimated nucleated cell counts. Using immunoSEQ multiplex PCR, the repertoire was profiled, and TCRdb retains in-frame clones only, with some absent. V, J and clone size are those of that table, while D and trimming were read from the DNA. This sample has roughly 360,000 clones, with about 89% found just once. The participants were between about 18 and 90 years old and came from about two dozen US areas. Either two negative PCRs, clearance, or symptom resolution qualified Cohort 3 donors as recovered.

The source of this sequence is a man aged 30-40 years who had recovered from COVID-19. The specimen sequenced was PBMCs or T cells enriched from blood (not recorded which). The chain links TRBV30 to TRBJ1-2; 8 bases line up with TRBD1. The CDR3 spells CAWSAGGHGYTF. CDR3 sequence (DNA): TGTGCCTGGAGCGCAGGGGGCCATGGCTACACCTTC.